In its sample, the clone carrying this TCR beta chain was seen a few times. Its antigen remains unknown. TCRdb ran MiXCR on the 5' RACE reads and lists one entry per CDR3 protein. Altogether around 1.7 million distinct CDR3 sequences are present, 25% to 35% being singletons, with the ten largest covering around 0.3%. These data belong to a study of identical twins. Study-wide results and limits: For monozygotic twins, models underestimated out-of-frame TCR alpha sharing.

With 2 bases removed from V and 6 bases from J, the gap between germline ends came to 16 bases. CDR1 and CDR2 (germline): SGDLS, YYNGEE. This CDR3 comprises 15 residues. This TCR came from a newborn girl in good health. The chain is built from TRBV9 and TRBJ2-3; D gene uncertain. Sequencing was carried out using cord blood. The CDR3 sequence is CASSVSTPQADTQYF. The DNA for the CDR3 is TGTGCCAGCAGCGTGTCAACCCCTCAGGCGGATACGCAGTATTTT.